This TCR beta chain was documented in a study of T cells after posttransplantation cyclophosphamide. Notes on the study in general: Blood and skin or GI T cell repertoires showed limited TRB overlap. Recipient CMV seropositivity and CMV reactivation strongly tracked TRB clonality. Later post-transplant blood repertoires were often dominated by donor CD8+ memory clones.

Assay: immunoSEQ multiplex PCR; the TCRdb copy retains only in-frame clones and omits some. This sample has approximately 52,000 clones, with 70% to 90% found just once. Concerning this clone: Its specificity is not known.

The CDR3 extends over 15 amino acids. In germline, CDR1 is SGHVS, CDR2 FQNEAQ. The V gene lost 2 bases and the J gene lost 3 bases, with 14 bases spanning the gap. The sample comprised PBMCs. The TCR comes from a man aged 30 to 45 with a blood cancer, CMV-positive, and with a related stem cell donor. The chain recombines TRBV7-8 with TRBJ2-7; possible D gene TRBD1, 6 bases. DNA of the CDR3: TGTGCCAGCAGCTTAAATGCTGGCAGGGGCTACGAGCAGTACTTC. It translates to CASSLNAGRGYEQYF.